This record concerns one T cell receptor (beta chain) sequence. It lacks a known antigen. Base qualities are not recorded, but no much larger clone differs from it by a single base. From the cysteine up to the phenylalanine, the CDR3 has a length of 13 residues. Only the CDR3 region is kept as DNA, spanning 39 bases read in frame from base 1. From the germline V gene, CDR1 is MNHEY and CDR2 is SVGEGT. V was cut back by 4 bases and J by 13 bases, leaving a gap of 19 bases between them. The donors were around 39 Caucasian individuals from Russia, aged roughly 6 to 100 years, who were systemically healthy. Each donor gave roughly 9.5 milliliters of peripheral blood, collected into EDTA-treated Vacutainer tubes. Ficoll-Paque density-gradient centrifugation was used to isolate PBMCs, with at least 6.5 million per sample. Total RNA, at least 5 micrograms per sample, was extracted from PBMCs with Trizol reagent. The percentages of naive CD45RAhigh/CD27high T cells were determined by flow cytometry on a PBMC aliquot from every donor.

The data were taken from a study of blood T cells in healthy people across ages (dated by TCRdb to about 2015). With respect to the entire study: Template switching captured roughly one uniquely barcoded TCR beta cDNA molecule per two T cells in model experiments. For two donors (one aged 18 to 30 and one aged 80 or older), the study analyzed two additional independent replicas of 1 million unique cDNA reads from the same blood draw. To avoid experimental bias, donors of different ages were distributed randomly across sequencing lanes. To track age-related changes in TCR beta repertoire diversity, the study relied on deep sequencing normalized with unique cDNA molecular identifiers. Four age groups were formed from the donors: young (average 16 years), middle-aged (less than 40), aged (62) and long-lived (more than 75).

What the research found in general, with its limitations: As age increased, observed TCR beta diversity per million T cells dropped in a roughly linear way, and a significant reduction was already evident by age 40. Compared with the aged group, the long-lived group had more naive CD4+ T cells, fewer expanded clones and increased TCR diversity, a pattern suggesting age selection. Estimates of total diversity from one million sequenced T cells were regarded as lower bounds and underestimates. Because profiling used bulk unsorted PBMCs, naive and antigen-experienced compartments could not be compared conclusively. A strong correlation was found between observed TCR beta diversity and the percentage of naive T cells measured by flow cytometry. The CMV infection status of donors was not known, potentially confounding age-related changes in expanded clonotypes.

Libraries came from 5' RACE. The sequencer listed for this sample is Illumina HiSeq 2500. The second PCR ran for about 6 to 11 cycles and used a J-beta primer mix along with a sample-barcoded 5' primer. A template-switch 5' adaptor carrying 12 random nucleotides introduced a unique molecular identifier onto each TCR beta cDNA molecule. Each sample yielded at least 2.5 million CDR3-containing paired-end reads. The Mint cDNA synthesis kit, primed by a TRBC-specific oligonucleotide, was used to synthesize first-strand cDNA from all RNA. All cDNA was treated with uracil-DNA glycosylase and then went through a first 18-cycle PCR with the universal primers M1SS and BC2_uni_R. On the study's bioinformatics: Each sample was normalized by randomly selecting 1 million high-quality reads, each carrying a distinct molecular identifier. Reads sharing molecular identifiers were discarded rather than binned into consensus sequences. MiTCR, set to a Q25 quality threshold and the strictest error-elimination algorithm, was used for CDR3 identification, clonotype clustering and error correction. A nonparametric unseen species model with Euler transformation was used to estimate lower-bound total TCR beta diversity. The public reads were quality trimmed at Q25 with fastp and then assembled into clones with MiXCR by TCRdb, keeping productive beta chains. Entries that share a CDR3 protein sequence are merged under the most common genes and DNA. These V and J calls are TCRdb output, not the study's own analysis. The sample has approximately 880,000 distinct CDR3 sequences on record, around 49% of them singletons. The ten largest clonotypes hold roughly 13% of the sample.

The V and J segments used are TRBV6-2 or TRBV6-3 and TRBJ2-5, with TRBD1 as a weak D call on 6 bases. This TCR was sampled from a man aged 25-45 years in good health. The source material was blood. The CDR3: CASSSADRLKPYF. Read as DNA, the sequence is TGTGCCAGCAGTTCCGCGGACAGATTGAAGCCGTACTTC.